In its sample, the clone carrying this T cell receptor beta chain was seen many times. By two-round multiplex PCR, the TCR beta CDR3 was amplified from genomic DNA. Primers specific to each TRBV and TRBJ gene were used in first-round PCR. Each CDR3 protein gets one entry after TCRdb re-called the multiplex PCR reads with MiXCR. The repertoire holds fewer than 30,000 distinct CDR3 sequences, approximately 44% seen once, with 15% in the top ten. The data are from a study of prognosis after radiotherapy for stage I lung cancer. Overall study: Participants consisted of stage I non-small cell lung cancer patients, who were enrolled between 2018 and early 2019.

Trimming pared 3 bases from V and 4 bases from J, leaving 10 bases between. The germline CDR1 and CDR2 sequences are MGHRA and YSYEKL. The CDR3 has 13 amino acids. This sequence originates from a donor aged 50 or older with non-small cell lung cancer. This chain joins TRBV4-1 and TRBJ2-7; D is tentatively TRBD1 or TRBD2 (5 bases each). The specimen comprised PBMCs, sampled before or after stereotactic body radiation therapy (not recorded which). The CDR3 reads CASSQREGYEQYF. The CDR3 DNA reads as TGCGCCAGCAGCCAGAGAGAGGGGTACGAGCAGTACTTC.